This T cell receptor beta chain appears in the sequencing data of a study of blood T cell repertoires in COVID-19. Study at large: PBMCs, B-cell-depleted T cells, or T cells provided the cDNA or gDNA that made up the material.

This CDR3 comprises 15 residues. Germline assignment: CDR1 LGHDT and CDR2 YNNKEL (reference sequence). With 4 bases clipped from V and 8 bases from J, the junction kept 6 bases outside the gene matches. Source study methods: Estimates of nucleated cell counts were drawn from the amplification of reference gene primers. Sequencing used immunoSEQ multiplex PCR; TCRdb keeps in-frame clones, though not all of them. The V and J calls and clone size were taken over from that table, and D and trimming were inferred from the DNA. The sample has roughly 250,000 clones; approximately 90% are singletons. The sample taken for sequencing was peripheral blood. The origin of this receptor is a woman in her thirties or forties who had recovered from COVID-19. The J gene is TRBJ2-3, the V gene TRBV3-1 (or the pseudogene TRBV3-2); 13 bases are shared with TRBD2. CDR3 DNA sequence: TGTGCCAGCAGCCCCCCCGGACTAGCGGGAGTTACGCAGTATTTT. This codes for CASSPPGLAGVTQYF.